A single sample gave rise to the 23 T cell receptor beta chains below, sequenced in a study of low-dose radiotherapy and immunotherapy resistance in tumors. Covering alpha and beta chains, TRAV- and TRBV-specific primers were used for the first-strand cDNA. TCRs underwent around 20 PCR cycles of amplification with a constant-region primer and V-primer adapter. TCRdb independently ran MiXCR on the reads; one entry per CDR3 protein. The sample consists of tens of thousands of distinct CDR3 sequences, about a fifth of them appearing once. Documented time point: after trial treatment. Treatment given: LDRT plus nivolumab, ipilimumab, low-dose cyclophosphamide and aspirin (RACIN trial). The sample was PBMCs, taken after low-dose radiotherapy plus immunotherapy. The receptors derive from a female donor with ovarian cancer.

This clonotype has at least ten counts. This sequence joins TRBV18 and TRBJ1-1; possible D gene TRBD1, 5 bases. Trimming stripped 3 bases from V and 6 bases from J, with 17 bases between. The CDR3 covers 15 residues. CDR1 KGHSH and CDR2 LQKENI come from the germline V gene. CDR3 protein: CASSPNEGSGSEAFF. DNA for the CDR3: TGTGCCAGCTCACCCAATGAGGGGTCCGGCTCTGAAGCTTTCTTT.

Notes on this clonotype: Given a far larger clone just one base away, this is likely a sequencing read error. The chain links TRBV6-8 to TRBJ2-7; TRBD1 aligns across 9 bases. The CDR3 length is 16 residues. The germline gives CDR1 MNHGY, CDR2 SAAAGT. Unmatched junction bases numbered 9, after V lost 5 bases and J lost 1 base. The CDR3 region is CASSAVDRGLSYEQYF. The CDR3 nucleotides read TGTGCCAGCAGTGCAGTAGACAGGGGGTTATCCTACGAGCAGTACTTC.

At least ten counts were recorded for this clonotype. In DNA form, the CDR3 reads TGCGCCAGCAGCCCCGGCAGGGGATGGGACGAGCAGTACTTC. Its translation: CASSPGRGWDEQYF. The rearrangement links TRBV5-1 to TRBJ2-7, with a tentative D call TRBD1 (6 bases). Germline loops: CDR1 SGHRS, CDR2 YFSETQ. V lost 4 bases, J lost 5 bases, and 16 bases lay in between. The CDR3 sequence is 14 residues long.

This clonotype has more than one count but fewer than ten. The chain combines TRBV7-6 with TRBJ2-1, with D tentatively TRBD2 (7 bases). This CDR3 comprises 15 residues. In germline, CDR1 is SGHVS, CDR2 FNYEAQ. V gave up 6 bases and J gave up 7 bases, with 19 bases separating them. The CDR3 reads CASSRGGAWENEQFF. The CDR3 bases are TGTGCCAGCAGTAGAGGGGGGGCATGGGAGAATGAGCAGTTCTTC.

In this sample, this clonotype turned up many times. The CDR3: CASSPPSGRSGTQYF. CDR3 bases: TGTGCCAGCAGCCCCCCTAGCGGGAGGTCGGGTACGCAGTATTTT. This chain joins TRBV5-6 and TRBJ2-3; 11 bases are a match to TRBD2. Trimming at V came to 4 bases and at J to 8 bases, leaving 9 bases not matched to a gene. This CDR3 contains 15 residues. In germline, CDR1 is SGHDT, CDR2 YYEEEE.

This clonotype was picked up many times. This chain's CDR3 is CASSEYRGRGEKLFF. The CDR3 DNA is TGTGCCAGCAGTGAATATAGGGGGCGTGGGGAAAAACTGTTTTTT. The J gene is TRBJ1-4, the V gene TRBV25-1; 7 nucleotides align to TRBD1. The CDR3 is 15 residues long. Germline V gives CDR1 MGHDK, CDR2 SYGVNS. With 0 bases clipped from V and 8 bases from J, the junction kept 6 bases outside the gene matches. Looking up the rest from reference TRBV25-1 and TRBJ1-4 gives the full variable domain: EADIYQTPRYLVIGTGKKITLECSQTMGHDKMYWYQQDPGMELHLIHYSYGVNSTEKGDLSSESTVSRIRTEHFPLTLESARPSHTSQYLCASSEYRGRGEKLFFGSGTQLSVL.

This clonotype appeared many times. The V gene is TRBV7-3, the J gene TRBJ2-1, with 7 bases fitting TRBD2. The CDR3 has 15 residues. With 2 bases clipped from V and 2 bases from J, the junction kept 3 bases outside the gene matches. Per germline, CDR1 SGHTA and CDR2 FQGTGA. The CDR3 DNA reads TGTGCCAGCAGCTTACCGGGGGGAGCCTACAATGAGCAGTTCTTC. This gives the protein CASSLPGGAYNEQFF.

This clonotype came up many times. As DNA, the CDR3 is TGCAGTGCTAGGGGCCCTTTCAATGAGCAGTTCTTC. Translating gives CSARGPFNEQFF. V and J are TRBV20-1 and TRBJ2-1; D gene uncertain. Trimming left V 3 bases short and J 6 bases short, with 9 bases between. This CDR3 is 12 amino acids long. CDR1 DFQATT and CDR2 SNEGSKA come from the germline V gene (reference sequence).

This clonotype ranks as medium-sized. This chain links TRBV5-1 with TRBJ1-6; D is unresolved. The CDR3 totals 14 residues. Trimming took off 1 base at V and 5 bases at J, with 7 bases between the two ends. Germline CDR1 and CDR2: SGHRS and YFSETQ. The CDR3 protein is CASSLMVDNSPLHF. The CDR3 bases are TGCGCCAGCAGCTTGATGGTGGATAATTCACCCCTCCACTTT.

With regard to this clonotype: This likely came from a read error, as a far larger clone is one base away. This chain links TRBV6-6 with TRBJ1-2; D not resolved. The CDR3 runs 13 residues. From germline, CDR1 is MNHNY and CDR2 SVGAGI (reference sequence). As DNA, the CDR3 is TGTGCCAGCAGTTTAAAGGCATCACATGGCCACACCTTC. The encoded protein is CASSLKASHGHTF.

This clonotype was seen many times. The V call is TRBV6-2 or TRBV6-3, the J call TRBJ1-1; 7 bases align to TRBD1. The CDR3 has 15 amino acids. Looked up from germline, CDR1 is MNHEY and CDR2 is SVGEGT. V shed 6 bases, J shed 1 base, and the junction held 8 bases outside the gene matches. The CDR3 region is CASRNLQGRNTEAFF. The CDR3 bases are TGTGCCAGCAGAAACCTACAGGGGCGGAACACTGAAGCTTTCTTT.

This clonotype was seen repeatedly, ten times or more. The J gene is TRBJ1-2, the V gene TRBV29-1; D remains unclear. Germline CDR1 and CDR2: SQVTM and ANQGSEA. V was shortened by 7 bases and J by 8 bases, with 23 bases between the two germline ends. This CDR3 contains 14 residues. CDR3 residues: CSAAPTSRPGGYTF. For the CDR3, the DNA is TGCAGCGCCGCCCCAACCTCCCGGCCGGGGGGCTACACCTTC.

V usage is TRBV27 and J usage is TRBJ2-3, with D unresolved. Trimming took off 8 bases at V and 1 base at J, with 10 bases between the two ends. This CDR3 is built from 13 residues. CDR1 and CDR2 from the germline V gene are MNHEY and SMNVEV (reference sequence). As DNA, the CDR3 is TGTGCCAGCTGCCCCCTGGGCACAGATACGCAGTATTTT. The encoded protein is CASCPLGTDTQYF.

There are many counts of this clonotype. The rearrangement joins TRBV11-2 to TRBJ1-6; D gene unclear. The V gene lost 1 base and the J gene lost 0 bases, with 7 bases spanning the gap. Germline values: CDR1 SGHAT, CDR2 FQNNGV. This CDR3 comprises 16 residues. The CDR3 is CASSLALGSYNSPLHF. CDR3 DNA: TGTGCCAGCAGCTTAGCGTTGGGCTCCTATAATTCACCCCTCCACTTT.

This clonotype was detected many times. CDR3 region: CASSRNFAGGGNEQFF. The CDR3 DNA reads TGTGCCAGTAGTAGGAATTTTGCGGGAGGTGGTAATGAGCAGTTCTTC. The rearrangement uses TRBV19 and TRBJ2-1; 8 positions agree with TRBD2. V lost 4 bases and J lost 7; bases outside the gene matches: 12. The germline V gene encodes CDR1 LNHDA and CDR2 SQIVND (reference sequence). This CDR3 has 16 residues.

V and J are TRBV29-1 and TRBJ1-2; D may be TRBD1 (5 bases). CDR3 length: 11 amino acids. The germline V gene has CDR1 SQVTM and CDR2 ANQGSEA. The CDR3 here is CQGLGGYGYTF. DNA for the CDR3: TGCCAGGGACTGGGCGGCTATGGCTACACCTTC.

A remark on this clonotype: This likely stems from a read error, as it lies one base from a far larger clone. V is TRBV10-2 and J is TRBJ2-2; 10 bases fit TRBD1. The germline gives CDR1 WSHSY, CDR2 SAAADI. This CDR3 contains 16 residues. Here the CDR3 DNA reads TGTGCCAGCAGGTCACGGGACAGGGGACACACCGGGGAGCTGTTTTTT. It encodes CASRSRDRGHTGELFF.

This clonotype was detected ten times or more. The chain links TRBV3-1 to TRBJ2-5; the D gene is possibly TRBD2 (6 bases). This CDR3 contains 16 residues. Germline CDR1 reads LGHDT; CDR2 reads YNNKEL (reference sequence). V lost 2 bases, J lost 2 bases, and 15 bases lay in between. For the CDR3, the DNA is TGTGCCAGCAGCCAACCCCTGGGGCGGGGACAAGAGACCCAGTACTTC. Translation gives CASSQPLGRGQETQYF.

This clonotype was detected only once. The chain combines TRBV5-1 with TRBJ2-3; 10 bases align to TRBD2. The trim removed 0 bases at V and 5 bases at J, leaving 3 bases unmatched. CDR1 is SGHRS and CDR2 is YFSETQ in the germline V gene. This CDR3 comprises 15 residues. CDR3 residues: CASSLGSGREDTQYF. CDR3 bases: TGCGCCAGCAGCTTGGGCAGCGGGAGGGAAGATACGCAGTATTTT.

The CDR3 DNA sequence: TGCGCCAGCAGCCCCCCGGGACAGGACAATTCACCCCTCCACTTT. This gives the protein CASSPPGQDNSPLHF. The genes are TRBV5-1 and TRBJ1-6; 8 bases match TRBD1. V lost 4 bases, J lost 7 bases, and 7 bases stayed unmatched. Germline V gene lookup returns CDR1 SGHRS and CDR2 YFSETQ. There are 15 residues in the CDR3.

This clonotype was counted once. Without the conserved terminal phenylalanine or tryptophan, this CDR3 likely stems from a read error. The gene calls are TRBV5-1 and TRBJ2-7; 7 nucleotides match TRBD1. CDR3 length: 14 amino acids. Trimming took 5 bases from V and 6 from J; bases not matched to a gene: 11. Germline-derived CDR1 and CDR2 are SGHRS and YFSETQ. CDR3 amino acids: CASRPTGTIREQYL. The CDR3 nucleotides read TGCGCCAGCAGACCGACAGGGACGATTCGCGAGCAGTACTTA.

This clonotype is deemed medium-sized. The J gene is TRBJ1-2, the V gene TRBV10-3; TRBD1 might be the D (5 bases). Germline loops: CDR1 ENHRY, CDR2 SYGVKD. V was shortened by 11 bases and J by 3 bases, with 13 bases between the two germline ends. This CDR3 contains 12 residues. This CDR3 reads CAARDGYYGYTF. CDR3 in DNA: TGTGCCGCTCGGGACGGCTACTATGGCTACACCTTC.

This clonotype was detected many times. The chain links TRBV18 to TRBJ2-3; D uncertain. Deletions cut 4 bases from V and 6 bases from J, with 11 bases between. CDR3 size: 13 residues. Germline-derived CDR1 and CDR2 are KGHSH and LQKENI. This CDR3 is CASSRLSSDTQYF. In nucleotides, the CDR3 is TGTGCCAGCTCACGTCTTTCGTCGGATACGCAGTATTTT.